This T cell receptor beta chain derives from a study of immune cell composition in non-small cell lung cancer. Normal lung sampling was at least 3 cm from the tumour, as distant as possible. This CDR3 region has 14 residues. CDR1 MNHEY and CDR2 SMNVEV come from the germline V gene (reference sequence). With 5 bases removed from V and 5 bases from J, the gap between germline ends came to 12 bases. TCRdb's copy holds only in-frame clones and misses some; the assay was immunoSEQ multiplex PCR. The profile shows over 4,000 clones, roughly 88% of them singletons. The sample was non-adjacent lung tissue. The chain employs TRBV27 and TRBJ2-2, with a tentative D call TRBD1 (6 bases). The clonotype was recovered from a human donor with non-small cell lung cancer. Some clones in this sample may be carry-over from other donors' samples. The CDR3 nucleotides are TGTGCCAGCAGTGCAACCGGACAGACCGGGGAGCTGTTTTTT. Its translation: CASSATGQTGELFF.